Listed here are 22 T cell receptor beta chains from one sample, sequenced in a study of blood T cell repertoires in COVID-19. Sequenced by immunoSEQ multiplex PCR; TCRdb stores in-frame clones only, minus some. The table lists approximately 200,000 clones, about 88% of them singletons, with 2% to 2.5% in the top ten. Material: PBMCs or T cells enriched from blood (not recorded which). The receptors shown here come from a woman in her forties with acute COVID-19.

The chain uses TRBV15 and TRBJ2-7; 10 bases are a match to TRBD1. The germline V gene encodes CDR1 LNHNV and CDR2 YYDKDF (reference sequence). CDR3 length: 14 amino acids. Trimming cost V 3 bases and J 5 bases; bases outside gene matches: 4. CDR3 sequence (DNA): TGTGCCACCAGCAGGACAGGGGGCCAAGACGAGCAGTACTTC. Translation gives CATSRTGGQDEQYF.

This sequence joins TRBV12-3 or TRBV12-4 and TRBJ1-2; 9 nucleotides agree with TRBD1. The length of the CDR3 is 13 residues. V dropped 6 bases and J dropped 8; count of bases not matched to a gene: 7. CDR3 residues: CASRRQGEGGYTF. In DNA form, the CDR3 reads TGTGCCAGCAGAAGACAGGGGGAGGGAGGCTACACCTTC.

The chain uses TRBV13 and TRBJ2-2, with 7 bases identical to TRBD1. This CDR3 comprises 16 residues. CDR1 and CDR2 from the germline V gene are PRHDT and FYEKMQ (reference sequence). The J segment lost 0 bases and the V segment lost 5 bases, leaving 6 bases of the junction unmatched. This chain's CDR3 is CASSRPTGSNTGELFF. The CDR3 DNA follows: TGTGCCAGCAGCCGACCGACAGGGTCGAACACCGGGGAGCTGTTTTTT.

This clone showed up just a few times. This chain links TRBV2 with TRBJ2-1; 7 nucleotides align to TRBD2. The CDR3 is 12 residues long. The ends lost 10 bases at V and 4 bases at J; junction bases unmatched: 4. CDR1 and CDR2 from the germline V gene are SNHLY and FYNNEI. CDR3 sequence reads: CATGTTYNEQFF. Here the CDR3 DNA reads TGTGCCACCGGGACTACGTACAATGAGCAGTTCTTC. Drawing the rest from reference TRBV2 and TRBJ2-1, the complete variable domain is EPEVTQTPSHQVTQMGQEVILRCVPISNHLYFYWYRQILGQKVEFLVSFYNNEISEKSEIFDDQFSVERPDGSNFTLKIRSTKLEDSAMYFCATGTTYNEQFFGPGTRLTVL.

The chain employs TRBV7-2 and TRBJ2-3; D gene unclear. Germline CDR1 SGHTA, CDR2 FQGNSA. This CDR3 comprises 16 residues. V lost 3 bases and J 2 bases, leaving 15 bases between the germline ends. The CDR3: CASSLRSLHLTDTQYF. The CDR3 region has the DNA TGTGCCAGCAGCTTGCGTAGCCTTCACCTCACAGATACGCAGTATTTT. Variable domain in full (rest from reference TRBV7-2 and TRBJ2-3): GAGVSQSPSNKVTEKGKDVELRCDPISGHTALYWYRQSLGQGLEFLIYFQGNSAPDKSGLPSDRFSAERTGGSVSTLTIQRTQQEDSAVYLCASSLRSLHLTDTQYFGPGTRLTVL.

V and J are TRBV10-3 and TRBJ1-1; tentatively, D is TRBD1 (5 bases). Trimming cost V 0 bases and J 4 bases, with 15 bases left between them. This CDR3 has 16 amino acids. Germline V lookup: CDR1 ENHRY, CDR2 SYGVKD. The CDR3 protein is CAISESEGLEGTEAFF. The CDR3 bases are TGTGCCATCAGTGAGTCGGAGGGGCTAGAGGGCACTGAAGCTTTCTTT.

The CDR3 region is CASSYSPGGTEAFF. The CDR3 bases are TGTGCCAGCAGTTACTCTCCAGGGGGCACTGAAGCTTTCTTT. The chain joins TRBV6-6 to TRBJ1-1; 7 positions match TRBD1. This CDR3 comprises 14 residues. The J segment lost 4 bases and the V segment lost 0 bases, leaving 2 bases of the junction unmatched. Germline V gene data show CDR1 as MNHNY and CDR2 as SVGAGI (reference sequence).

The CDR3 loop reads CATSRGLSSGANVLTF. The CDR3 DNA reads as TGTGCCACCAGCAGAGGACTCTCCTCTGGGGCCAACGTCCTGACTTTC. The chain links TRBV15 to TRBJ2-6, with unresolved D. V lost 1 base and J lost 0, with 7 bases in between. Germline loops: CDR1 LNHNV, CDR2 YYDKDF (reference sequence). The CDR3 length is 16 residues. The full variable domain, completed using reference TRBV15 and TRBJ2-6, is DAMVIQNPRYQVTQFGKPVTLSCSQTLNHNVMYWYQQKSSQAPKLLFHYYDKDFNNEADTPDNFQSRRPNTSFCFLDIRSPGLGDTAMYLCATSRGLSSGANVLTFGAGSRLTVL.

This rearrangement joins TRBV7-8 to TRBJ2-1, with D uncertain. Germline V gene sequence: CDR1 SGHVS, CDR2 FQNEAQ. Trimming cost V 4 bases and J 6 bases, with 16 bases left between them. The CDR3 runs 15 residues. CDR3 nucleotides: TGTGCCAGCAGCTCTCCTAGTGGTCTCGCCAATGAGCAGTTCTTC. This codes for CASSSPSGLANEQFF.

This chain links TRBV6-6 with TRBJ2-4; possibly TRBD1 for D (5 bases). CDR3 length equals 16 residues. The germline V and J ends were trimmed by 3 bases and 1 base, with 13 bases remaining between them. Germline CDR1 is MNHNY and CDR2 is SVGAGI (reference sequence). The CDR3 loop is CASSYSTNRAKNIQYF. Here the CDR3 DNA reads TGTGCCAGCAGTTATTCAACTAACAGGGCCAAAAACATTCAGTACTTC.

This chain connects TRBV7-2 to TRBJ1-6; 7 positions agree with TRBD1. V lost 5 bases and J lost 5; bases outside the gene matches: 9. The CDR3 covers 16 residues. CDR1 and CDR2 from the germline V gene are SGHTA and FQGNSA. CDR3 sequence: CASSPQRQGHNSPLHF. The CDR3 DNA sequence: TGTGCCAGCAGCCCACAGAGACAGGGCCATAATTCACCCCTCCACTTT.

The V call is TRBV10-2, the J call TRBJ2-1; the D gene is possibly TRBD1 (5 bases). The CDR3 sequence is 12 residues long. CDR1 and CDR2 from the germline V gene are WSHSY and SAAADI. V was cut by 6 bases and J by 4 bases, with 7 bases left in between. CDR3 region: CASRGEYNEQFF. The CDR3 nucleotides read TGCGCCAGCAGAGGGGAATACAATGAGCAGTTCTTC.

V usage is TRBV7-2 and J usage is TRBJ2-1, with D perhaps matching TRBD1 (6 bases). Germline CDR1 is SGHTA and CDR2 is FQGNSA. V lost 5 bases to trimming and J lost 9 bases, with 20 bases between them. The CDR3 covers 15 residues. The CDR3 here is CASSIAGGLQGEQFF. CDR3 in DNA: TGTGCCAGCAGCATTGCTGGGGGCCTGCAGGGTGAGCAGTTCTTC.

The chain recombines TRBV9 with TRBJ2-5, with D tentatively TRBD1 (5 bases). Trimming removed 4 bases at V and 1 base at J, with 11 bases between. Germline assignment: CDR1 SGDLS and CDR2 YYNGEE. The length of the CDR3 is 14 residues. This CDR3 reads CASSLLDSQETQYF. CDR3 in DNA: TGTGCCAGCAGCCTCCTCGACAGCCAAGAGACCCAGTACTTC. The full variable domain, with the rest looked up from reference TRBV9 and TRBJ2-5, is DSGVTQTPKHLITATGQRVTLRCSPRSGDLSVYWYQQSLDQGLQFLIQYYNGEERAKGNILERFSAQQFPDLHSELNLSSLELGDSALYFCASSLLDSQETQYFGPGTRLLVL.

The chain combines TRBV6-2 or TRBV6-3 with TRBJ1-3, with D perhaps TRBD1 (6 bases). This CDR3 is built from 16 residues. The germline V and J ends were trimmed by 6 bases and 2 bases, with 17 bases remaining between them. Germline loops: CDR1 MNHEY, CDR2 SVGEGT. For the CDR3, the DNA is TGTGCCAGCAGCAATTCTCGAGGGACAACTGGAAACACCATATATTTT. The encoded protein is CASSNSRGTTGNTIYF.

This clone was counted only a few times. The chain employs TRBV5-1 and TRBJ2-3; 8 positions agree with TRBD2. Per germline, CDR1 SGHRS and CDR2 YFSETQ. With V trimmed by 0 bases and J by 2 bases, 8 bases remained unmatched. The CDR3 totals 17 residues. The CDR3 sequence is CASSLGSGGDLTDTQYF. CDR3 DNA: TGCGCCAGCAGCTTGGGGAGCGGGGGCGACCTCACAGATACGCAGTATTTT.

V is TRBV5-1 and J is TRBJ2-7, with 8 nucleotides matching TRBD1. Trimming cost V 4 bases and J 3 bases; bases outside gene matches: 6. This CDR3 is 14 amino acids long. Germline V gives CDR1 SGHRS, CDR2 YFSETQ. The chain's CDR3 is CASSDGTGDYEQYF. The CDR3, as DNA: TGCGCCAGCAGCGATGGGACAGGTGACTACGAGCAGTACTTC.

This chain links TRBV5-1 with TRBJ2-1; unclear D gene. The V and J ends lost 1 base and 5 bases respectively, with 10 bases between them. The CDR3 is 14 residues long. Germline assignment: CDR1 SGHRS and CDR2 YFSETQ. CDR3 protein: CASSLWVRDNEQFF. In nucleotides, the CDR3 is TGCGCCAGCAGCTTGTGGGTACGGGACAATGAGCAGTTCTTC.

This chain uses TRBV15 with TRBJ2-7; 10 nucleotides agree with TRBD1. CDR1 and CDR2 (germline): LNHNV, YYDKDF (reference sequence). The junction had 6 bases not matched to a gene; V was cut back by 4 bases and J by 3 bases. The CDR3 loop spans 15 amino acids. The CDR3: CATSTPGQGFYEQYF. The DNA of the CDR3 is TGTGCCACCAGCACTCCGGGACAGGGGTTCTACGAGCAGTACTTC.

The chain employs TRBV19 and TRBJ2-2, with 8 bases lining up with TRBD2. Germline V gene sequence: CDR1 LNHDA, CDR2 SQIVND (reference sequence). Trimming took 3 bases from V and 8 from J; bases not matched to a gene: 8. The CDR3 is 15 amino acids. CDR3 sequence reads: CASSIVAGYLGELFF. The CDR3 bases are TGTGCCAGTAGTATTGTAGCGGGATATTTAGGGGAGCTGTTTTTT.

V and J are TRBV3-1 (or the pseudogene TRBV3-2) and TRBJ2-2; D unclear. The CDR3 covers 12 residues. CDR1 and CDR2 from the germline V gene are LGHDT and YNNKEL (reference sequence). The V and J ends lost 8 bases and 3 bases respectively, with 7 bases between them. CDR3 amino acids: CASERYTGELFF. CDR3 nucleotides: TGTGCCAGCGAGAGGTACACCGGGGAGCTGTTTTTT.

The CDR3 DNA sequence: TGCGCCAGCAGCTTGGTTAGCGGGGGGGCAGTTGAGCAGTTCTTC. It yields the protein CASSLVSGGAVEQFF. The chain joins TRBV5-1 to TRBJ2-1, with TRBD2 matching over 11 bases. The trim removed 0 bases at V and 9 bases at J, leaving 5 bases unmatched. The CDR3 loop spans 15 amino acids. Germline CDR1 is SGHRS and CDR2 is YFSETQ. The full variable domain, its missing parts supplied by reference TRBV5-1 and TRBJ2-1, is KAGVTQTPRYLIKTRGQQVTLSCSPISGHRSVSWYQQTPGQGLQFLFEYFSETQRNKGNFPGRFSGRQFSNSRSEMNVSTLELGDSALYLCASSLVSGGAVEQFFGPGTRLTVL.